These T cell receptor beta chains were read from a single sample in a study of shared clonotypes between healthy human individuals. Measured with immunoSEQ multiplex PCR; TCRdb has only the in-frame clones, and not every one. The sample lists under 1,100,000 clones; 75% were seen once. Material: memory CD4+ T cells sorted from blood. The receptors here all came from a man aged 18-30 years in good health. Both conserved end residues are part of each CDR3. The D gene is left open where the match is weak. A row's size may be missing; if present it is once, few, many or a size class.

D gene,V gene,clone size,CDR3 length,J gene,CDR3 protein,CDR3 DNA
TRBD2,TRBV2,NA,13,TRBJ2-7,CASGREGKNEQYF,TGTGCCAGCGGGCGGGAGGGCAAGAACGAGCAGTACTTC
NA,TRBV11-3,NA,14,TRBJ1-1,CASSQQGLNTEAFF,TGTGCCAGCAGCCAGCAGGGTTTGAACACTGAAGCTTTCTTT
NA,TRBV11-2,NA,18,TRBJ1-2,CASSSLKQGGIRSYGYTF,TGTGCCAGCAGCTCGCTTAAACAGGGAGGAATCAGATCCTATGGCTACACCTTC
NA,TRBV7-3,once,19,TRBJ2-2,CASSLKGKAGRSNTGELFF,TGTGCCAGCAGCTTAAAGGGCAAGGCGGGGCGATCGAACACCGGGGAGCTGTTTTTT
NA,TRBV6-1,NA,14,TRBJ2-7,CASRMELEAYEQYF,TGTGCCAGCAGGATGGAGCTGGAGGCCTACGAGCAGTACTTC
TRBD2,TRBV9,NA,15,TRBJ2-2,CASSLTSGDTGELFF,TGTGCCAGCAGCCTAACTAGCGGAGACACCGGGGAGCTGTTTTTT
NA,TRBV18,NA,13,TRBJ2-4,CASSLYREDIQYF,TGTGCCAGCTCACTATATCGAGAAGACATTCAGTACTTC
NA,TRBV2,NA,16,TRBJ1-5,CASSGTGIYSNQPQHF,TGTGCCAGCAGCGGAACAGGGATTTATAGCAATCAGCCCCAGCATTTT
TRBD2,TRBV7-9,NA,18,TRBJ2-1,CASSPRNDKRGRGNEQFF,TGTGCCAGCAGCCCCCGAAATGACAAGCGGGGGAGGGGAAATGAGCAGTTCTTC
NA,TRBV7-8,NA,17,TRBJ2-3,CASSSGRGGGGTDTQYF,TGTGCCAGCAGCTCCGGTAGGGGGGGAGGTGGAACAGATACGCAGTATTTT
NA,TRBV14,NA,15,TRBJ2-1,CASSQVSVKGGEQFF,TGTGCCAGCAGCCAAGTCTCGGTAAAAGGAGGTGAGCAGTTCTTC
NA,TRBV28,few,15,TRBJ2-7,CASSFGGTDVYEQYF,TGTGCCAGCAGTTTTGGCGGGACAGACGTCTACGAGCAGTACTTC
NA,TRBV6-9,NA,14,TRBJ2-5,CARALGAWKETQYF,TGTGCCAGGGCCCTCGGGGCTTGGAAAGAGACCCAGTACTTC
NA,TRBV7-9,NA,12,TRBJ1-1,CASLKQNTEAFF,TGTGCCAGCCTGAAACAGAACACTGAAGCTTTCTTT
NA,TRBV30,NA,12,TRBJ1-2,CAWSVSGYGYTF,TGTGCCTGGAGTGTCTCTGGATATGGCTACACCTTC
TRBD1,TRBV6-5,NA,15,TRBJ2-2,CASSSRDSYTGELFF,TGTGCCAGCAGTAGCCGGGACAGCTACACCGGGGAGCTGTTTTTT
TRBD1,TRBV2,NA,14,TRBJ2-2,CASRLTGVAGELFF,TGTGCCAGCAGACTTACAGGGGTAGCCGGGGAGCTGTTTTTT
NA,TRBV7-8,NA,16,TRBJ2-5,CASSSRSHQLSETQYF,TGTGCCAGCAGCTCACGCTCGCATCAGCTCTCAGAGACCCAGTACTTC
TRBD1,TRBV9,NA,13,TRBJ1-2,CASSWEGAVDYTF,TGTGCCAGCAGCTGGGAGGGGGCAGTGGACTACACCTTC
NA,TRBV11-1,once,15,TRBJ2-7,CASSSRGVGSYEQYF,TGTGCCAGCAGCTCGAGAGGGGTAGGATCCTACGAGCAGTACTTC
NA,TRBV13,NA,15,TRBJ1-2,CASSLEAGIAYGYTF,TGTGCCAGCAGCTTAGAGGCAGGGATCGCCTATGGCTACACCTTC
NA,TRBV15,few,14,TRBJ1-4,CATSRDPANEKLFF,TGTGCCACCAGCAGAGATCCTGCTAATGAAAAACTGTTTTTT
TRBD2,TRBV5-1,NA,16,TRBJ2-1,CASSTTGTRIYNEQFF,TGCGCCAGCAGCACCACTGGGACTAGAATCTACAATGAGCAGTTCTTC
NA,TRBV10-3,NA,16,TRBJ2-1,CAISPKAPSGYNEQFF,TGTGCCATCAGCCCCAAGGCGCCCTCGGGTTACAATGAGCAGTTCTTC
TRBD1,TRBV7-9,NA,14,TRBJ1-2,CASSPGQGGYGYTF,TGTGCCAGCAGCCCTGGACAGGGCGGATATGGCTACACCTTC
TRBD1,TRBV2,NA,14,TRBJ1-1,CAGGATGRNTEAFF,TGTGCCGGCGGAGCGACAGGGAGGAACACTGAAGCTTTCTTT
TRBD1,TRBV5-1,NA,16,TRBJ2-7,CASSLEGTVSSYEQYF,TGCGCCAGCAGCTTGGAAGGGACAGTGAGCTCCTACGAGCAGTACTTC
NA,TRBV9,once,14,TRBJ1-2,CASSVLTPAKSYTF,TGTGCCAGCAGCGTCCTAACCCCGGCGAAATCCTACACCTTC
NA,TRBV30,NA,14,TRBJ1-1,CAWSVVGVNTEAFF,TGTGCCTGGAGTGTGGTGGGGGTGAACACTGAAGCTTTCTTT
TRBD1,TRBV5-5,many,17,TRBJ1-1,CASSSGTGKHGNTEAFF,TGTGCCAGCAGCTCGGGGACAGGGAAACATGGGAACACTGAAGCTTTCTTT
TRBD2,TRBV7-9,NA,17,TRBJ2-3,CASSVGLAGGITDTQYF,TGTGCCAGCAGCGTAGGACTAGCGGGAGGTATTACAGATACGCAGTATTTT